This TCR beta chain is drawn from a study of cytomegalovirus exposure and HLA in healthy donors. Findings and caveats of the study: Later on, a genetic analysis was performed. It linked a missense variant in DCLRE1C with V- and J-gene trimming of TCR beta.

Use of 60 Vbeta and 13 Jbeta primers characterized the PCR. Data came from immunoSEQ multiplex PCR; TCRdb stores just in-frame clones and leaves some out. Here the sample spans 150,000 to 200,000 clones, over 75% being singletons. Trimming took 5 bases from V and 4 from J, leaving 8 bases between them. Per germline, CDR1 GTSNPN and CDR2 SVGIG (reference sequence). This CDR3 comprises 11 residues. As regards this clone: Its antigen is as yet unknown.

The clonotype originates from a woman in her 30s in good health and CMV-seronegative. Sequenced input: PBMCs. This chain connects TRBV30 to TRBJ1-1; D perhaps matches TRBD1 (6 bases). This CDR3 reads CAWGQRTEAFF. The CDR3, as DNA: TGTGCCTGGGGACAGCGCACTGAAGCTTTCTTT.